This T cell receptor beta chain derives from a study of T-cell memory formation after mild COVID-19. About the research overall: TCR clusters mostly belonged to single donors.

Turning to this clonotype: The antigen is not known.

TCRdb fed the 5' RACE reads into MiXCR, producing one record per CDR3 protein. The top ten clones hold 20% to 25% of a sample with just under 350,000 distinct CDR3 sequences, over 10% of them seen once. Notes on the study in general: Whether day 37 second-wave clones are SARS-CoV-2-specific was not confirmed. Mostly located in CM and EM were contracting CD4+ clones, with contracting CD8+ clones located in EMRA. Prior to infection, memory already included some responding clones, suggesting cross-reactive memory joined.

V dropped 0 bases and J dropped 10; count of bases not matched to a gene: 6. The germline V gene encodes CDR1 MNHEY and CDR2 SVGEGT. The CDR3 runs 16 residues. Sequenced: PBMCs or a T cell subset sorted from them (not recorded which). The source is a man between 18 and 29 years old who had mild COVID-19 (a few samples of this study predate the infection). Cell type and time point are not known. This rearrangement joins TRBV6-2 or TRBV6-3 to TRBJ1-6, with TRBD1 identical over 10 bases. The DNA of the CDR3 is TGTGCCAGCAGTTACTCGAGGGACAGGGGCTACTCACCCCTCCACTTT. Encoded protein: CASSYSRDRGYSPLHF.